This record looks at one T cell receptor beta chain sequence and its context. The data belong to a study of blood T cell repertoires in COVID-19. Study in general: T cells, B-cell-depleted T cells, or PBMCs supplied cDNA or gDNA.

The length of the CDR3 is 15 residues. Trimming cost V 5 bases and J 0 bases, with 14 bases left between them. CDR1 MNHEY and CDR2 SMNVEV come from the germline V gene (reference sequence). Method: immunoSEQ multiplex PCR; TCRdb's copy keeps in-frame clones and lacks some. Of 45,000 or so clones listed, around 87% were seen once; the top ten hold about a tenth. Sequenced sample: peripheral blood. The sequence derives from a woman of 80 years or more with active COVID-19. The J gene is TRBJ2-7, the V gene TRBV27; maybe TRBD1 (5 bases). CDR3 sequence: CASSARPGSSYEQYF. DNA of the CDR3: TGTGCCAGCAGTGCCCGGCCAGGGTCCTCCTACGAGCAGTACTTC.